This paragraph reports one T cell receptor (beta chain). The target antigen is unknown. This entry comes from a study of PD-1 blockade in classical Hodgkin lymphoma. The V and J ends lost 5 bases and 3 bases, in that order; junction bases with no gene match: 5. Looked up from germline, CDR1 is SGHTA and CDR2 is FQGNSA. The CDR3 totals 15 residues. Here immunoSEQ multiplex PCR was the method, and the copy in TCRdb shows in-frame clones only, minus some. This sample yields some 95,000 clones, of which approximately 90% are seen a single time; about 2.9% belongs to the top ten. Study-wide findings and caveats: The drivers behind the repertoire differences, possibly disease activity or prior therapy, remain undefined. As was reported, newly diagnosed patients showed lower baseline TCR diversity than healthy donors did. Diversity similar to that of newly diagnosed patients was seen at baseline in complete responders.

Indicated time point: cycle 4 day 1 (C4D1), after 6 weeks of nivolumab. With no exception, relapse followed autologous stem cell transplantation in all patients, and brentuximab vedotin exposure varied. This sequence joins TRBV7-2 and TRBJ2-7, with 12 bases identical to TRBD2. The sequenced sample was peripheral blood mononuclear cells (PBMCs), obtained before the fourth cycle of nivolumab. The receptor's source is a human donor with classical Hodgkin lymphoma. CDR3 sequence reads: CASSRTSGGLYEQYF. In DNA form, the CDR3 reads TGTGCCAGCAGCCGTACTAGCGGGGGGCTCTACGAGCAGTACTTC.